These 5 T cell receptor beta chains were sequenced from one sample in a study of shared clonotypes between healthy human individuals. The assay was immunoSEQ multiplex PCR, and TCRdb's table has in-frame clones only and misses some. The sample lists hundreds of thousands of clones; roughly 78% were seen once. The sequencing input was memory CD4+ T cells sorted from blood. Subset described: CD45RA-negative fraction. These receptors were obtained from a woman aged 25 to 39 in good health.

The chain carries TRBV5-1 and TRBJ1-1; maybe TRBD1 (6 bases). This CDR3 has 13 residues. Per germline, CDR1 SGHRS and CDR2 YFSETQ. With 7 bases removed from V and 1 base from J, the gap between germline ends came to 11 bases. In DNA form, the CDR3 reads TGCGCCAGCTCGTGGACAGCGAACACTGAAGCTTTCTTT. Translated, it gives CASSWTANTEAFF.

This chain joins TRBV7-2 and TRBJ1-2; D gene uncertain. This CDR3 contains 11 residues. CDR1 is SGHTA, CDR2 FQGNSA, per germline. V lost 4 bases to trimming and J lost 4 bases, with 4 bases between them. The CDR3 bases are TGTGCCAGCAGCTGGACCTATGGCTACACCTTC. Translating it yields CASSWTYGYTF.

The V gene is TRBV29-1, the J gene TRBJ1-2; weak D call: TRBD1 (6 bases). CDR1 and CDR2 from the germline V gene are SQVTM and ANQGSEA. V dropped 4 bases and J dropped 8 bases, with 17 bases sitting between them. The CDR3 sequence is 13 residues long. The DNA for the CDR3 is TGCAGCGTTGTGGGGGCTGCAGCGTTAGGCTACACCTTC. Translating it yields CSVVGAAALGYTF.

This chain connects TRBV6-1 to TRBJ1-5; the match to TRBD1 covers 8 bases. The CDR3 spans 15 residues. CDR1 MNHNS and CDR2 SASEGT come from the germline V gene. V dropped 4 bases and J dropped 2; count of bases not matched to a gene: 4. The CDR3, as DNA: TGTGCCAGCAGTGGACGGACAGGGCGCAATCAGCCCCAGCATTTT. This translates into CASSGRTGRNQPQHF.

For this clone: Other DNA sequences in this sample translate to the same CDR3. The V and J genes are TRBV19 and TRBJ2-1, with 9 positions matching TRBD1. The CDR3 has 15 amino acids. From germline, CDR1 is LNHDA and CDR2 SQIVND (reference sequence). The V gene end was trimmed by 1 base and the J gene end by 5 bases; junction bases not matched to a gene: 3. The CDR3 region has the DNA TGTGCCAGTAGTATAGGGGACAGGGAAAACAATGAGCAGTTCTTC. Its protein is CASSIGDRENNEQFF.